The 5 T cell receptor beta chains given below trace back to one sample, sequenced in a study of CXCR3-negative and CXCR3-positive naive CD8 T cells. TRB cDNA was prepared as libraries by UMI-labeled 5' RACE. TCRdb re-called the 5' RACE reads; every CDR3 protein appears as one record, without DNA. Found here are about 62,000 distinct CDR3 sequences; the top ten clones hold about 4.5%. Sequencing was carried out using naive CXCR3- CD8+ T cells from blood. This sample's subset: CD45RO-CCR7+CD27+CD95- naive CD8+ T cells lacking CXCR3 (TNR3-). The origin of the receptors is a human donor in good health. Some clones in this sample may be carry-over from other donors' samples.

V is TRBV7-9 and J is TRBJ1-1. The CDR3 is made up of 12 amino acids. In germline, CDR1 is SEHNR, CDR2 FQNEAQ (reference sequence). The CDR3 here is CASGKTDTEAFF. Full variable domain (outside the CDR3, taken from reference TRBV7-9 and TRBJ1-1): DTGVSQNPRHKITKRGQNVTFRCDPISEHNRLYWYRQTLGQGPEFLTYFQNEAQLEKSRLLSDRFSAERPKGSFSTLEIQRTEQGDSAMYLCASGKTDTEAFFGQGTRLTVV.

The V call is TRBV6-4, the J call TRBJ2-3; no DNA is available, so the TRBD1 call from TCRdb remains unchecked. This CDR3 spans 15 amino acids. The V gene's germline CDR1 is MRHNA and CDR2 SNTAGT. CDR3: CASSVQGEATDTQYF.

This chain connects TRBV7-2 to TRBJ1-1. This CDR3 has 14 amino acids. In germline, CDR1 is SGHTA, CDR2 FQGNSA. CDR3 region: CASSLVWGNTEAFF.

The chain joins TRBV29-1 to TRBJ1-2; TCRdb designates TRBD1, a call that cannot be tested without DNA. There are 13 residues in the CDR3. CDR1 and CDR2 (germline): SQVTM, ANQGSEA. CDR3: CSVTGQGYGGYTF.

The rearrangement links TRBV13 to TRBJ1-1. Germline loops: CDR1 PRHDT, CDR2 FYEKMQ (reference sequence). This CDR3 region has 15 residues. The CDR3 reads CAISLWRDPNTEAFF.